These T cell receptor beta chains were read from a single sample in a study of blood T cell repertoires in COVID-19. Only in-frame clones appear in the TCRdb table, and some are missing; sequencing was by immunoSEQ multiplex PCR. The sample holds 400,000 or so clones, more than 75% seen once. The sample taken for sequencing was PBMCs or T cells enriched from blood (not recorded which). The receptors originated from a man aged 35-49 years in a cohort exposed to, infected with or recovered from COVID-19 (not recorded which). Both conserved end residues are part of each CDR3. A D gene is named only where the DNA matches it firmly. Some rows mark clone size as missing; the rest say once, few, many or name a class of expanded clone.

V gene	J gene	clone size	D gene	CDR3 protein	CDR3 DNA
TRBV5-1	TRBJ2-1	.	.	CASSLLLPYNEQFF	TGCGCCAGCAGCCTCCTTCTTCCCTACAATGAGCAGTTCTTC
TRBV11-2	TRBJ1-4	.	TRBD1	CASSSGQGREKLFF	TGTGCCAGCAGCTCCGGACAGGGACGCGAAAAACTGTTTTTT
TRBV2	TRBJ1-1	.	.	CASSVPGSDTEAFF	TGTGCCAGCAGTGTCCCTGGTTCGGACACTGAAGCTTTCTTT
TRBV11-1	TRBJ2-2	.	TRBD2	CASSFSQAGGTGELFF	TGTGCCAGCAGCTTCTCTCAGGCGGGAGGCACCGGGGAGCTGTTTTTT
TRBV28	TRBJ1-3	.	.	CASRAGSGNTIYF	TGTGCCAGCCGAGCCGGCTCTGGAAACACCATATATTTT
TRBV28	TRBJ1-1	.	.	CASSSALGQGNTEAFF	TGTGCCAGCAGTTCAGCCCTTGGGCAGGGGAACACTGAAGCTTTCTTT
TRBV6-5	TRBJ1-2	.	.	CASSTRDTQRGYTF	TGTGCCAGCAGTACCCGGGACACCCAAAGGGGCTACACCTTC
TRBV7-9	TRBJ1-2	.	TRBD1	CASSLAGQGRSYGYTF	TGTGCCAGCAGCTTAGCCGGACAGGGGAGGAGCTATGGCTACACCTTC
TRBV6-5	TRBJ2-5	.	TRBD2	CAIPGLAGSETQYF	TGTGCCATACCGGGACTAGCGGGAAGCGAGACCCAGTACTTC
TRBV3-1/TRBV3-2	TRBJ2-7	.	.	CASSQASYEQYF	TGTGCCAGCAGCCAAGCTTCTTACGAGCAGTACTTC
TRBV5-5	TRBJ1-6	.	.	CASSGGRVPDNSPLHF	TGTGCCAGCAGCGGTGGGAGGGTCCCAGATAATTCACCCCTCCACTTT
TRBV27	TRBJ1-5	.	TRBD1	CASSLTGAGVQPQHF	TGTGCCAGCAGTTTAACAGGGGCCGGGGTTCAGCCCCAGCATTTT
TRBV5-1	TRBJ2-5	.	.	CASSLAVHTETQYF	TGCGCCAGCAGCTTGGCCGTTCATACTGAGACCCAGTACTTC
TRBV2	TRBJ2-7	once	.	CASRNIGTRYEQYF	TGTGCCAGCAGGAATATCGGGACACGGTACGAGCAGTACTTC
TRBV5-1	TRBJ2-4	once	.	CASSLGARENIQYF	TGCGCCAGCAGCTTGGGAGCCAGGGAAAACATTCAGTACTTC
TRBV30	TRBJ2-2	.	.	CAWSVPGLGTGELFF	TGTGCCTGGAGTGTACCGGGACTCGGCACCGGGGAGCTGTTTTTT
TRBV19	TRBJ1-1	.	.	CASSISRGMAEAFF	TGTGCCAGTAGTATTAGTCGGGGAATGGCTGAAGCTTTCTTT
TRBV18	TRBJ1-4	.	.	CASSPLGKNEKLFF	TGTGCCAGCTCACCGTTGGGCAAGAATGAAAAACTGTTTTTT
TRBV3-1/TRBV3-2	TRBJ1-2	.	.	CASSQGAAANYGYTF	TGTGCCAGCAGCCAAGGGGCAGCAGCTAACTATGGCTACACCTTC
TRBV6-5	TRBJ1-2	.	.	CASNIKAGIGYTF	TGTGCCAGCAACATAAAGGCAGGGATTGGCTACACCTTC
TRBV5-6	TRBJ1-2	once	.	CASSFQGIGYTF	TGTGCCAGCAGCTTCCAGGGAATTGGCTACACCTTC
TRBV2	TRBJ2-7	.	TRBD1	CASSTTGYAYEQYF	TGTGCCAGCAGTACGACAGGGTATGCCTACGAGCAGTACTTC
TRBV2	TRBJ1-3	.	TRBD1	CASLQGEAGNTIYF	TGTGCCAGTCTACAGGGGGAAGCTGGAAACACCATATATTTT
TRBV6-4	TRBJ2-6	once	TRBD1	CASNTRDREPSGANVLTF	TGTGCCAGCAACACCCGGGACAGAGAACCCTCTGGGGCCAACGTCCTGACTTTC
TRBV30	TRBJ2-1	.	.	CAWSVQVDNEQFF	TGTGCCTGGAGTGTCCAGGTCGACAATGAGCAGTTCTTC
TRBV5-1	TRBJ1-1	.	TRBD1	CASSFVTGGTEAFF	TGCGCCAGCAGCTTCGTTACAGGGGGCACTGAAGCTTTCTTT
TRBV5-1	TRBJ2-7	.	TRBD1	CASSPRTGVSYEQYF	TGCGCCAGCAGCCCAAGGACAGGGGTGTCCTACGAGCAGTACTTC
TRBV11-3	TRBJ2-3	once	TRBD2	CASSPFRGADTQYF	TGTGCCAGCAGCCCGTTCCGGGGGGCAGATACGCAGTATTTT
TRBV28	TRBJ2-1	.	.	CASLLLGDEQFF	TGTGCCAGTTTACTTTTAGGGGATGAGCAGTTCTTC
TRBV30	TRBJ2-7	.	TRBD1	CASGQGKSEQYF	TGTGCCTCGGGACAGGGGAAGTCCGAGCAGTACTTC
TRBV6-5	TRBJ2-7	.	TRBD1	CASSYSTQGASYEQYF	TGTGCCAGCAGTTACTCGACCCAGGGGGCCTCCTACGAGCAGTACTTC
TRBV6-5	TRBJ2-7	.	.	CASSYQAVQYF	TGTGCCAGCAGTTACCAAGCGGTGCAGTACTTC
TRBV7-2	TRBJ1-2	.	TRBD1	CASSLVGTGGVGYTF	TGTGCCAGCAGCTTAGTAGGGACAGGAGGAGTTGGCTACACCTTC
TRBV21-1	TRBJ2-7	.	.	CAIPGGGEQYF	TGTGCCATCCCAGGGGGCGGCGAGCAGTACTTC
TRBV6-6	TRBJ2-7	.	.	CASSSGSYEQYF	TGTGCCAGCAGTAGCGGTTCCTACGAGCAGTACTTC
TRBV27	TRBJ1-1	.	TRBD1	CASRPGQRNTEAFF	TGTGCCAGCAGACCGGGACAGCGGAACACTGAAGCTTTCTTT
TRBV5-1	TRBJ2-7	once	.	CASRLDSYEQYF	TGCGCCAGCAGACTGGACAGTTACGAGCAGTACTTC
TRBV12-5	TRBJ1-2	.	.	CASGFGGNYGYTF	TGTGCTAGTGGTTTCGGGGGTAACTATGGCTACACCTTC
TRBV7-9	TRBJ2-7	once	TRBD2	CASSLASGRANEQYF	TGTGCCAGCAGCTTAGCTAGCGGGAGGGCGAACGAGCAGTACTTC
TRBV7-9	TRBJ2-7	few	.	CASSLADSKSYEQYF	TGTGCCAGCAGCTTAGCGGACAGCAAATCCTACGAGCAGTACTTC
TRBV18	TRBJ1-1	once	TRBD1	CASSTGVVDAFF	TGTGCCAGCTCAACAGGGGTAGTGGACGCTTTCTTT
TRBV3-1/TRBV3-2	TRBJ2-3	.	.	CASSLRGSTDTQYF	TGTGCCAGCAGCCTGCGGGGTAGCACAGATACGCAGTATTTT
TRBV6-5	TRBJ2-2	.	TRBD1	CASRRQGTKAGELFF	TGTGCCAGCAGAAGACAGGGCACCAAAGCCGGGGAGCTGTTTTTT
TRBV6-4	TRBJ2-1	once	TRBD2	CASSSGTSGRGEQFF	TGTGCCAGCAGTTCCGGGACTAGCGGGAGAGGTGAGCAGTTCTTC
TRBV5-4	TRBJ2-7	.	.	CASSLWLASHEQYF	TGTGCCAGCAGCTTGTGGCTAGCGTCCCACGAGCAGTACTTC
TRBV2	TRBJ1-2	.	TRBD1	CASSHKLQGANGYTF	TGTGCCAGCAGTCACAAATTGCAGGGGGCGAATGGCTACACCTTC
TRBV19	TRBJ1-1	once	TRBD1	CGTGVHEAFF	TGTGGGACAGGGGTTCATGAAGCTTTCTTT
TRBV2	TRBJ1-1	.	TRBD1	CATQTGYTEAFF	TGTGCCACCCAGACAGGGTACACTGAAGCTTTCTTT
TRBV19	TRBJ2-2	.	TRBD1	CASSLFGTGRTGELFF	TGTGCCAGTAGTCTTTTCGGGACAGGGCGGACCGGGGAGCTGTTTTTT
TRBV18	TRBJ1-2	.	.	CASSPTEGRGYTF	TGTGCCAGCTCCCCCACCGAGGGCCGCGGCTACACCTTC
TRBV5-8	TRBJ2-2	.	.	CASSLRHNTGELFF	TGTGCCAGCAGCTTGCGACATAACACCGGGGAGCTGTTTTTT
TRBV28	TRBJ1-5	once	.	CASSLLKDSNQPQHF	TGTGCCAGCAGTTTATTGAAGGACAGTAATCAGCCCCAGCATTTT
TRBV6-5	TRBJ1-2	.	TRBD1	CASSSEAGGFYTF	TGTGCCAGCAGCTCAGAGGCAGGGGGCTTCTACACCTTC
TRBV5-1	TRBJ2-3	once	TRBD2	CASSFGLAGTSSDTQYF	TGCGCCAGCAGCTTTGGGTTAGCGGGAACGTCGTCAGATACGCAGTATTTT
TRBV14	TRBJ1-1	few	.	CASSRDLNTEAFF	TGTGCCAGCAGCAGGGACTTGAACACTGAAGCTTTCTTT
TRBV6-5	TRBJ2-5	.	.	CASSYSKSGGQETQYF	TGTGCCAGCAGTTACTCGAAATCTGGAGGCCAAGAGACCCAGTACTTC
TRBV6-5	TRBJ2-1	many	TRBD2	CASKLTSGSVYEQFF	TGTGCCAGCAAACTGACTAGCGGGAGTGTCTATGAGCAGTTCTTC
TRBV28	TRBJ1-4	.	TRBD1	CASSFQDRVNEKLFF	TGTGCCAGCAGTTTTCAGGACAGGGTGAATGAAAAACTGTTTTTT